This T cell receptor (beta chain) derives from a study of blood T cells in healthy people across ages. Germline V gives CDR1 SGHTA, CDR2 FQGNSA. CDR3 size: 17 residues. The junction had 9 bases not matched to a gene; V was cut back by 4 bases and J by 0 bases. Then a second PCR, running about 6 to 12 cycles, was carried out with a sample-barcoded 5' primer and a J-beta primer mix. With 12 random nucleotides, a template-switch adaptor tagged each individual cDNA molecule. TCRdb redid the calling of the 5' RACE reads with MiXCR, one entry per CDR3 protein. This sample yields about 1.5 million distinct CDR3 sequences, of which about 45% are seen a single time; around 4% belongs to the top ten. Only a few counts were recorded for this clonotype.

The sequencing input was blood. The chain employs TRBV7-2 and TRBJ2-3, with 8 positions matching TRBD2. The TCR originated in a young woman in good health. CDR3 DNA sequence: TGTGCCAGCAGCTACCCGTATAGCGGGAAGAGCACAGATACGCAGTATTTT. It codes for CASSYPYSGKSTDTQYF. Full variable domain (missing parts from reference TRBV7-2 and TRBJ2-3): GAGVSQSPSNKVTEKGKDVELRCDPISGHTALYWYRQSLGQGLEFLIYFQGNSAPDKSGLPSDRFSAERTGGSVSTLTIQRTQQEDSAVYLCASSYPYSGKSTDTQYFGPGTRLTVL.